A selection of T cell receptor beta chains follows, all from one sample in a study of identical twins. TCRdb re-analysed the 5' RACE reads in MiXCR, keeping a single row per CDR3 protein. The repertoire holds about 150,000 distinct CDR3 sequences, with around 3.5% as singletons. Material: memory T cells sorted from blood. The receptor source for this set is a man aged 18 to 35 in good health. Both conserved end residues are part of each CDR3. A D gene is named only where the DNA matches it firmly. Not every row has a clone size; where given, it reads once, few, many or a size class.

j_gene,v_gene,abundance,d_gene,CDR3nt,CDR3aa
TRBJ2-1,TRBV15,many,TRBD2,TGTGCCACCAGCAGAGAAGGGAGGGCGACTAGCGGTAGAGACAATGAGCAGTTCTTC,CATSREGRATSGRDNEQFF
TRBJ1-2,TRBV6-5,many,TRBD1,TGTGCCAGCAGTTGGGGGACAGGAGGCTACACCTTC,CASSWGTGGYTF
TRBJ2-2,TRBV10-3,many,.,TGTGCCATCAGTGCCCAGGGACAGAACACCGGGGAGCTGTTTTTT,CAISAQGQNTGELFF
TRBJ1-2,TRBV4-3,many,.,TGCGCCAGCAGCCAAGAAGGTGGGTCTGGCTACACCTTC,CASSQEGGSGYTF
TRBJ1-1,TRBV4-3,few,.,TGCGCCAGCAGCCAAGGGGCCCTATATAACACTGAAGCTTTCTTT,CASSQGALYNTEAFF
TRBJ1-1,TRBV24-1,many,.,TGTGCCACCAGTGAGTCAACTAACACTGAAGCTTTCTTT,CATSESTNTEAFF
TRBJ1-1,TRBV6-6,many,.,TGTGCCAGCAGTTACTCGGGAGATAATGAAGCTTTCTTT,CASSYSGDNEAFF
TRBJ1-6,TRBV27,many,.,TGTGCCAGCAGTTTCGTACGTTCACCCCTCCACTTT,CASSFVRSPLHF
TRBJ2-5,TRBV24-1,many,.,TGTGCCACCAGTGATTTTGGACAAGAGACCCAGTACTTC,CATSDFGQETQYF
TRBJ2-3,TRBV5-4,many,.,TGTGCCAGCAGCGAGGACAGTAAGAGCACAGATACGCAGTATTTT,CASSEDSKSTDTQYF
TRBJ2-7,TRBV5-1,many,.,TGCGCCAGCAGCTTTGGAACAGATGCCTACGAGCAGTACTTC,CASSFGTDAYEQYF
TRBJ2-5,TRBV7-7,many,TRBD2,TGTGCCAGCAGCGCTGCGCTAGCGGGAGTAGGAGAGACCCAGTACTTC,CASSAALAGVGETQYF
TRBJ2-1,TRBV5-5,.,TRBD2,TGTGCCAGCAGCTTTTGGGAGGGAGGTGAGCAGTTCTTC,CASSFWEGGEQFF
TRBJ2-1,TRBV2,many,TRBD2,TGTGCCAGCAGAGGACTAGCGGTAATCAATGAGCAGTTCTTC,CASRGLAVINEQFF
TRBJ2-1,TRBV11-2,many,TRBD2,TGTGCCAGCAGCTTAGCTAGCGGGGTTAATTTC,CASSLASGVNF
TRBJ1-1,TRBV30,many,TRBD1,TGTGCCTGGAGACGTACAGGGGAAAGTACTGAAGCTTTCTTT,CAWRRTGESTEAFF